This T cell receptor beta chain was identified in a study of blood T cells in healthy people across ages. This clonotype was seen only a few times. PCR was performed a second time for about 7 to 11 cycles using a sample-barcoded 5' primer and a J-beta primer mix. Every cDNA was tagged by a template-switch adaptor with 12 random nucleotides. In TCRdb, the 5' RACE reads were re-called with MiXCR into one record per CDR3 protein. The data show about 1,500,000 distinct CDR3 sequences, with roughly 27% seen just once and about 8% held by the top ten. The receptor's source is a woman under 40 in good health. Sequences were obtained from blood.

CDR3 residues: CASSVDGSGYGYTF. The CDR3 DNA sequence: TGTGCCAGCAGCGTAGACGGTTCGGGCTATGGCTACACCTTC. V and J are TRBV9 and TRBJ1-2; D gene uncertain. The V gene lost 0 bases and the J gene lost 4 bases, with 10 bases spanning the gap. Germline V gene lookup returns CDR1 SGDLS and CDR2 YYNGEE. This CDR3 comprises 14 residues.